The 32 T cell receptor beta chains below come from one sample, sequenced in a study of control samples from healthy donors and cancer patients. Here immunoSEQ multiplex PCR was the method, and the copy in TCRdb shows in-frame clones only, minus some. The sample lists about 160,000 clones, roughly 95% occurring once. The sample comprised blood. The receptors stem from a woman in her sixties in good health.

The chain couples TRBV11-3 to TRBJ2-5, with D unclear. CDR1 and CDR2 (germline): SGHNT, YENEEA. This CDR3 region has 15 residues. V lost 5 bases to trimming and J lost 0 bases, with 13 bases between them. CDR3 bases: TGTGCCAGCAGCCCCCGTCAAGGGCACCAAGAGACCCAGTACTTC. This sequence encodes CASSPRQGHQETQYF. Supplemented by reference TRBV11-3 and TRBJ2-5, the full variable domain reads EAGVVQSPRYKIIEKKQPVAFWCNPISGHNTLYWYLQNLGQGPELLIRYENEEAVDDSQLPKDRFSAERLKGVDSTLKIQPAELGDSAVYLCASSPRQGHQETQYFGPGTRLLVL.

This chain connects TRBV6-5 to TRBJ2-5; D is undetermined. The CDR3 loop spans 13 amino acids. V was trimmed by 2 bases and J by 0 bases, leaving 4 bases between them. Germline CDR1 MNHEY, CDR2 SVGAGI. The CDR3 DNA reads TGTGCCAGCAGTTACGTAAACCAAGAGACCCAGTACTTC. It encodes CASSYVNQETQYF.

This CDR3 reads CASSAPSGGLTQYF. CDR3 DNA: TGTGCCAGCAGTGCTCCTAGCGGGGGGCTCACGCAGTATTTT. The chain employs TRBV2 and TRBJ2-3; 11 nucleotides match TRBD2. The germline gives CDR1 SNHLY, CDR2 FYNNEI. J lost 9 bases, V lost 4 bases, and 6 bases had no gene match. The CDR3 is 14 amino acids.

This clone was detected only a few times. The chain links TRBV24-1 to TRBJ2-3; 9 nucleotides match TRBD1. V gave up 7 bases and J gave up 3 bases; unmatched junction bases: 4. The V gene's germline CDR1 is KGHDR and CDR2 SFDVKD. The CDR3 has 14 residues. This CDR3 reads CATRSGQGTDTQYF. The CDR3, as DNA: TGTGCCACCAGATCGGGACAGGGAACAGATACGCAGTATTTT.

The V call is TRBV10-3, the J call TRBJ1-5; 10 nucleotides match TRBD1. From germline, CDR1 is ENHRY and CDR2 SYGVKD. This CDR3 comprises 16 residues. After removal of 3 bases from V and 4 bases from J, the junction contained 6 bases not matched to a gene. CDR3 sequence reads: CAISESDRGTNQPQHF. Here the CDR3 DNA reads TGTGCCATCAGTGAATCGGACAGGGGGACTAATCAGCCCCAGCATTTT.

V usage is TRBV4-1 and J usage is TRBJ1-2, with 8 bases fitting TRBD1. This CDR3 has 15 amino acids. The V segment lost 2 bases and the J segment 1 base; nucleotides outside the gene matches: 3. Per the germline V gene, CDR1 is MGHRA and CDR2 is YSYEKL. CDR3 nucleotide sequence: TGCGCCAGCAGCCAAACGGGACAGGATAACTATGGCTACACCTTC. Protein product: CASSQTGQDNYGYTF.

V usage is TRBV6-2 or TRBV6-3 and J usage is TRBJ1-4; no clear D. Per the germline V gene, CDR1 is MNHEY and CDR2 is SVGEGT. This CDR3 has 15 amino acids. The V end was cut by 5 bases, the J end by 8 bases, with 18 bases between. CDR3 sequence (DNA): TGTGCCAGCAGTACCGTGCTCGGGCTACAAGAAAAACTGTTTTTT. Translation gives CASSTVLGLQEKLFF.

The rearrangement joins TRBV25-1 to TRBJ1-1; TRBD1 is a possible D gene (5 bases). Germline lookup yields CDR1 MGHDK and CDR2 SYGVNS. Deletions cut 4 bases from V and 11 bases from J, with 11 bases between. This CDR3 spans 11 amino acids. This CDR3 is CASSATRAAFF. CDR3 bases: TGTGCCAGCAGTGCTACCAGGGCGGCTTTCTTT.

This chain joins TRBV12-5 and TRBJ2-7; D unclear. V lost 1 base to trimming and J lost 10 bases, with 14 bases between them. The CDR3 is 13 amino acids. Looked up from germline, CDR1 is LGHNT and CDR2 is FRNRAP. DNA of the CDR3: TGTGCTAGTGGTTTGGAATACAAGGGTGTACAGTACTTC. It encodes CASGLEYKGVQYF.

The gene calls are TRBV6-5 and TRBJ2-3, with D unclear. Trimming removed 4 bases at V and 2 bases at J, with 13 bases between. From germline, CDR1 is MNHEY and CDR2 SVGAGI. This CDR3 is built from 15 residues. CDR3: CASSSKTYTTDTQYF. The CDR3 DNA sequence: TGTGCCAGCAGTTCTAAGACATACACCACAGATACGCAGTATTTT.

The chain uses TRBV3-1 (or the pseudogene TRBV3-2) and TRBJ2-5; 11 bases align to TRBD2. V dropped 0 bases and J dropped 3; count of bases not matched to a gene: 6. The CDR3 totals 17 residues. The germline gives CDR1 LGHDT, CDR2 YNNKEL (reference sequence). The CDR3 here is CASSQDVLGLAEETQYF. Written as DNA, the CDR3 is TGTGCCAGCAGCCAAGACGTACTGGGACTAGCGGAAGAGACCCAGTACTTC.

V gene TRBV11-2 combines with J gene TRBJ1-2; D is ambiguous. Trimming took 1 base from V and 4 from J, leaving 7 bases between them. From germline, CDR1 is SGHAT and CDR2 FQNNGV. The CDR3 spans 13 residues. Here the CDR3 DNA reads TGTGCCAGCAGCTTAGGCAGCTTCTATGGCTACACCTTC. Amino acid sequence: CASSLGSFYGYTF.

This clone was observed once. The CDR3 is CASSSGLFNTEAFF. Written as DNA, the CDR3 is TGCGCCAGCAGCAGTGGACTCTTTAACACTGAAGCTTTCTTT. The V gene is TRBV5-1, the J gene TRBJ1-1; D not resolved. This CDR3 has 14 amino acids. V was trimmed by 4 bases and J by 2 bases, leaving 12 bases between them. Germline-derived CDR1 and CDR2 are SGHRS and YFSETQ.

The J gene is TRBJ1-4, the V gene TRBV7-9; D unclear. Germline V lookup: CDR1 SEHNR, CDR2 FQNEAQ (reference sequence). The length of the CDR3 is 15 residues. V was shortened by 1 base and J by 5 bases, with 11 bases between the two germline ends. The DNA of the CDR3 is TGTGCCAGCAGCTTAGGCGAGACGGTGAATGAAAAACTGTTTTTT. It specifies CASSLGETVNEKLFF.

The chain couples TRBV27 to TRBJ1-3; D unresolved. Looked up from germline, CDR1 is MNHEY and CDR2 is SMNVEV (reference sequence). This CDR3 contains 14 residues. V was pared by 3 bases and J by 0 bases, with 6 bases between. Here the CDR3 DNA reads TGTGCCAGCAGTTTTCGAGGCTCTGGAAACACCATATATTTT. Amino acids: CASSFRGSGNTIYF.

The CDR3 sequence: CASSLGTGNYGYTF. For the CDR3, the DNA is TGTGCCAGCAGCTTGGGGACAGGGAACTATGGCTACACCTTC. This chain connects TRBV5-5 to TRBJ1-2, with TRBD1 identical over 8 bases. The V gene's germline CDR1 is SGHKS and CDR2 YYEKEE (reference sequence). The junction had 0 bases not matched to a gene; V was cut back by 0 bases and J by 2 bases. This CDR3 has 14 residues.

This clone was recorded only once. The CDR3 reads CTSGGGGETQYF. DNA of the CDR3: TGCACCAGCGGCGGGGGGGGAGAGACCCAGTACTTC. The chain employs TRBV1 and TRBJ2-5; TRBD2 is the table's D call, not checked against the DNA. TRBV1 is a pseudogene segment. CDR3 length: 12 residues.

The chain links TRBV29-1 to TRBJ1-2, with 7 bases that match TRBD1. The V segment lost 7 bases and the J segment 5 bases; nucleotides outside the gene matches: 4. The germline V gene encodes CDR1 SQVTM and CDR2 ANQGSEA. CDR3 length: 11 amino acids. The CDR3 DNA reads as TGCAGCGCAGGGGGAGGATATGGCTACACCTTC. Translated: CSAGGGYGYTF.

The chain combines TRBV7-9 with TRBJ1-4; the D is unclear. Germline V gene data show CDR1 as SEHNR and CDR2 as FQNEAQ (reference sequence). The CDR3 is 13 residues long. Between the trimmed V and J ends, which lost 4 bases and 15 bases, there was a span of 18 bases. The CDR3, as DNA: TGTGCCAGCAGCTCCGAAACGTGGGGATCTATGTTTTTT. It specifies CASSSETWGSMFF.

In this sample, this clone turned up once. The chain joins TRBV5-1 to TRBJ1-2; possibly TRBD1 for D (6 bases). With 3 bases removed from V and 9 bases from J, the gap between germline ends came to 15 bases. Germline CDR1 and CDR2: SGHRS and YFSETQ. CDR3 length equals 13 residues. CDR3 bases: TGCGCCAGCAGCTGGACAGAAGGAGGTAGCTACACCTTC. The encoded protein is CASSWTEGGSYTF. The complete variable domain, with remaining parts taken from reference TRBV5-1 and TRBJ1-2, reads KAGVTQTPRYLIKTRGQQVTLSCSPISGHRSVSWYQQTPGQGLQFLFEYFSETQRNKGNFPGRFSGRQFSNSRSEMNVSTLELGDSALYLCASSWTEGGSYTFGSGTRLTVV.

This clone was picked up one time. V and J are TRBV7-2 and TRBJ1-1, with a weak D call TRBD1 (6 bases). CDR3 length: 15 residues. With 4 bases removed from V and 1 base from J, the gap between germline ends came to 13 bases. Germline V lookup: CDR1 SGHTA, CDR2 FQGNSA. The CDR3 is CASSWTESPNTEAFF. In DNA, the CDR3 is TGTGCCAGCAGCTGGACAGAATCCCCGAACACTGAAGCTTTCTTT.

The CDR3: CASSPTDRGVDEKLFF. For the CDR3, the DNA is TGTGCCAGCTCACCAACAGACCGGGGCGTCGATGAAAAACTGTTTTTT. The chain joins TRBV18 to TRBJ1-4; D perhaps matches TRBD1 (5 bases). From germline, CDR1 is KGHSH and CDR2 LQKENI. The CDR3 is 16 amino acids. The V and J ends lost 2 bases and 6 bases respectively, with 16 bases between them. Full variable domain (rest looked up from reference TRBV18 and TRBJ1-4): NAGVMQNPRHLVRRRGQEARLRCSPMKGHSHVYWYRQLPEEGLKFMVYLQKENIIDESGMPKERFSAEFPKEGPSILRIQQVVRGDSAAYFCASSPTDRGVDEKLFFGSGTQLSVL.

This sequence joins TRBV19 and TRBJ1-5, with D possibly TRBD1 on 6 matching bases. The CDR3 has 18 amino acids. CDR1 LNHDA and CDR2 SQIVND come from the germline V gene (reference sequence). The V end lost 5 bases, the J end lost 3 bases, and 23 bases lay between the germline ends. CDR3 residues: CASSPGTWGVTPNQPQHF. The CDR3 bases are TGTGCCAGTAGTCCAGGGACATGGGGGGTTACACCCAATCAGCCCCAGCATTTT.

This rearrangement joins TRBV9 to TRBJ1-3, with 7 positions matching TRBD1. Unmatched junction bases numbered 14, after V lost 1 base and J lost 7 bases. Germline V gene data show CDR1 as SGDLS and CDR2 as YYNGEE. CDR3 length equals 17 residues. Here the CDR3 reads CASSVTAQGGPGNTIYF. The CDR3 coding sequence is TGTGCCAGCAGCGTAACGGCTCAGGGGGGCCCGGGGAACACCATATATTTT.

Turning to this clone: Other DNA sequences in this sample translate to the same CDR3. This chain joins TRBV6-5 and TRBJ1-3; tentative D call: TRBD1 (5 bases). CDR3 size: 14 residues. The germline V gene has CDR1 MNHEY and CDR2 SVGAGI. V was trimmed by 6 bases and J by 1 base, leaving 10 bases between them. The CDR3 here is CASRLGGSGNTIYF. CDR3 bases: TGTGCCAGCAGGTTGGGGGGTTCTGGAAACACCATATATTTT.

This sequence joins TRBV7-2 and TRBJ2-5; D is possibly TRBD2 (5 bases). Germline CDR1 is SGHTA and CDR2 is FQGNSA. The V end was cut by 1 base, the J end by 0 bases, with 9 bases between. This CDR3 is built from 15 residues. CDR3 coding DNA: TGTGCCAGCAGCTTAGGTGCGGGTTACCAAGAGACCCAGTACTTC. Translation gives CASSLGAGYQETQYF. Together with reference TRBV7-2 and TRBJ2-5, the CDR3 gives the full variable domain: GAGVSQSPSNKVTEKGKDVELRCDPISGHTALYWYRQSLGQGLEFLIYFQGNSAPDKSGLPSDRFSAERTGGSVSTLTIQRTQQEDSAVYLCASSLGAGYQETQYFGPGTRLLVL.

The genes are TRBV19 and TRBJ2-3; 9 bases are a match to TRBD2. The CDR3 has 16 amino acids. J lost 0 bases, V lost 5 bases, and 6 bases had no gene match. Germline V CDR1 and CDR2: LNHDA, SQIVND (reference sequence). The CDR3, as DNA: TGTGCCAGTAGTTGGCGGGGGGGTACTAGCACAGATACGCAGTATTTT. Translated: CASSWRGGTSTDTQYF.

The V call is TRBV7-2, the J call TRBJ2-2; 15 nucleotides align to TRBD2. CDR3 size: 19 residues. Germline CDR1 reads SGHTA; CDR2 reads FQGNSA. V shed 1 base and J 4 bases; nucleotides not matched to a gene: 7. DNA of the CDR3: TGTGCCAGCAGCTTAGTGCCGGGACTAGCGGGGGGTCTCACCGGGGAGCTGTTTTTT. It codes for CASSLVPGLAGGLTGELFF.

CDR3 DNA sequence: TGTGCCAGCAGCTTATCCGGGTCCTACAATGAGCAGTTCTTC. It encodes CASSLSGSYNEQFF. This chain links TRBV13 with TRBJ2-1, with no clear D. Germline CDR1 and CDR2: PRHDT and FYEKMQ (reference sequence). The CDR3 has 14 residues. The ends were cut back, 2 bases at V and 1 base at J, with 6 bases in the middle.

This chain links TRBV4-3 with TRBJ1-2; TRBD1 aligns across 8 bases. The CDR3 runs 14 residues. Germline V CDR1 and CDR2: LGHNA, YSLEER. The V segment lost 4 bases and the J segment 4 bases; nucleotides outside the gene matches: 5. In DNA, the CDR3 is TGCGCCAGCAGCCTCACAGGGGGTATCTATGGCTACACCTTC. Translated: CASSLTGGIYGYTF.

The chain recombines TRBV24-1 with TRBJ2-3, with TRBD1 identical over 7 bases. This CDR3 is built from 16 residues. Germline trimming cut 3 bases from V and 1 base from J; bases unmatched to any gene: 6. Germline V gives CDR1 KGHDR, CDR2 SFDVKD. DNA of the CDR3: TGTGCCACCAGTGATCATCGAGGGGGCCGCACAGATACGCAGTATTTT. The encoded protein is CATSDHRGGRTDTQYF.

The rearrangement links TRBV5-5 to TRBJ1-5, with 7 bases matching TRBD1. Germline V gene sequence: CDR1 SGHKS, CDR2 YYEKEE (reference sequence). CDR3 size: 15 residues. J was trimmed by 4 bases and V by 3 bases; bases with no gene match: 7. The CDR3: CASSWGGQKNQPQHF. The CDR3 nucleotides read TGTGCCAGCAGCTGGGGGGGACAGAAGAATCAGCCCCAGCATTTT.